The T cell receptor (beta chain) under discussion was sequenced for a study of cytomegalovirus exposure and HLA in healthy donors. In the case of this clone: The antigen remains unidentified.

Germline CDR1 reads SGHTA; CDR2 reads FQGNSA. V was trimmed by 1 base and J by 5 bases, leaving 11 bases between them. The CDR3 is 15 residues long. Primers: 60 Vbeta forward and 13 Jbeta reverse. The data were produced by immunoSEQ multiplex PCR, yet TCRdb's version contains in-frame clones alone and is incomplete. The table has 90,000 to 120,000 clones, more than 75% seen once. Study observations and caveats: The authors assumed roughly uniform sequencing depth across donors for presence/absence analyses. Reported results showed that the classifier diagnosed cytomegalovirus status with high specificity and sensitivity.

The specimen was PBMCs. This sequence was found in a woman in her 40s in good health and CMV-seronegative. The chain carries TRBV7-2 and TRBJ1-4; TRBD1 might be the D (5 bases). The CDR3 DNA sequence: TGTGCCAGCAGCTTAGGGGGCAGGGTAAATGAAAAACTGTTTTTT. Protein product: CASSLGGRVNEKLFF.